This entry concerns a single T cell receptor (beta chain). This clonotype came up a few times. Its target antigen remains unknown. Base qualities are not provided; no much larger clone lies one nucleotide away. These data originate in a study of blood T cells in healthy people across ages (dated by TCRdb to the mid-2010s). About the investigation overall: Template switching captured roughly one uniquely barcoded TCR beta cDNA molecule per two T cells in model experiments. Age-related changes in TCR beta repertoire diversity were measured in the study by deep sequencing normalized with unique cDNA molecular identifiers. Four age groups were formed from the donors: young (average about 16 years), middle-aged (approximately 42), aged (around 62) and long-lived (roughly 88). To avoid experimental bias, donors of different ages were randomly spread across the sequencing lanes. For two donors (one aged 18 to 30 and one aged 80 or older), the study analyzed two additional independent replicas of 1 million unique cDNA reads from the same blood draw. What the research found in general, with its limitations: Estimates of total diversity from one million sequenced T cells were regarded as lower bounds and underestimates. The long-lived group showed more naive CD4+ T cells, fewer expanded clones and increased TCR diversity than the aged group, suggesting age selection. The CMV infection status of donors was not known, potentially confounding age-related changes in expanded clonotypes. As age increased, observed TCR beta diversity per million T cells dropped in a roughly linear way, and a significant reduction was already evident by age 40. The percentage of naive T cells measured by flow cytometry correlated strongly with observed TCR beta diversity. Conclusive comparison of naive and antigen-experienced compartments was prevented by the profiling of bulk unsorted PBMCs.

Donors were 30 to 45 systemically healthy Caucasian individuals from Russia aged roughly 6 to 95 years. Each donor gave 8 to 10 milliliters of peripheral blood, collected into EDTA-treated Vacutainer tubes. Ficoll-Paque density-gradient centrifugation was used to isolate PBMCs, with at least 7 million per sample. Total RNA, at least 5 micrograms per sample, was extracted from PBMCs with Trizol reagent. The percentages of naive CD45RAhigh/CD27high T cells were determined by flow cytometry on a PBMC aliquot from every donor. Trimming costs V 0 bases and J 0 bases, and their ends lie 8 bases apart. The CDR3 goes from the cysteine to the phenylalanine over 15 residues. Kept here is only the CDR3 DNA, which spans 45 bases and is read in frame from base 1. The germline V gene provides CDR1 SGHNT and CDR2 YENEEA. Library preparation employed 5' RACE. The sequencer listed for this sample is Illumina HiSeq 2500. A second PCR of about 6 to 11 cycles was performed with a sample-barcoded 5' primer and a J-beta primer mix. A unique molecular identifier was introduced onto each TCR beta cDNA molecule by a template-switch 5' adaptor carrying 12 random nucleotides. Each sample yielded at least 2.5 million CDR3-containing paired-end reads. All of the RNA was converted into first-strand cDNA using the Mint cDNA synthesis kit, with a TRBC-specific oligonucleotide serving as the primer. After uracil-DNA glycosylase treatment, a first 18-cycle PCR used universal primers M1SS and BC2_uni_R on all cDNA. The original methods were these. For normalization, 1 million high-quality reads were randomly selected from each sample, with every read carrying a distinct molecular identifier. Instead of being binned into consensus sequences, reads that shared molecular identifiers were thrown out. CDR3 identification, clonotype clustering and error correction used MiTCR with a Q25 quality threshold and the strictest error-elimination algorithm. A nonparametric unseen species model with Euler transformation was used to estimate a lower bound on total TCR beta diversity. TCRdb redid the processing of the public reads, applying fastp at Q25 and MiXCR, and retained in-frame beta chains. Every distinct CDR3 protein forms one entry, paired with its most common genes and DNA. V and J calls and clone size were set by TCRdb, not the authors. The sample records hundreds of thousands of distinct CDR3 sequences, roughly 58% of which are singletons. The top ten constitute over 35% of the sample.

The sequence joins TRBV11-3 to TRBJ2-5; the D segment might be TRBD1 or TRBD2, since each matches 5 bases. The receptor's source is a man aged 60-69 years in good health. Sequenced material: blood. The nucleotide sequence is TGTGCCAGCAGCTTAGACGGGACGAACCAAGAGACCCAGTACTTC. This encodes CASSLDGTNQETQYF. Supplemented by the reference TRBV11-3 and TRBJ2-5 proteins around the CDR3, the complete variable domain is EAGVVQSPRYKIIEKKQPVAFWCNPISGHNTLYWYLQNLGQGPELLIRYENEEAVDDSQLPKDRFSAERLKGVDSTLKIQPAELGDSAVYLCASSLDGTNQETQYFGPGTRLLVL.